The text below deals with one T cell receptor beta chain. What it recognizes is unknown. This sample stems from a study of blood T cell dynamics during melanoma immunotherapy. Study results and caveats: Clones driving repertoire changes may be melanoma-specific or general immune activation.

Indicated time point: pre-treatment baseline. A fixed DNA input of 300 to 350 ng was used per bulk PBMC sample. TCRdb keeps only in-frame clones here, not all; method: immunoSEQ multiplex PCR. The profile shows approximately 12,000 clones, around 84% of them singletons. The clonotype originates from a human donor with melanoma. Sequencing used blood, obtained from a patient treated with checkpoint blockade.

This CDR3 reads CAWKGGGQETQYF. CDR3 DNA: TGTGCCTGGAAAGGGGGAGGCCAAGAGACCCAGTACTTC. The chain joins TRBV30 to TRBJ2-5; tentatively, D is TRBD1 or TRBD2 (6 bases each). Germline assignment: CDR1 GTSNPN and CDR2 SVGIG (reference sequence). The CDR3 has 13 residues. With 4 bases removed from V and 1 base from J, the gap between germline ends came to 10 bases.